The clone carrying this T cell receptor (beta chain) was found a few times. The sample is drawn from a study of blood T cell repertoires in COVID-19. Study-wide background: Collection of acute and convalescent COVID-19 samples took place in the United States, Italy and Spain. PBMCs, B-cell-depleted T cells, or T cells provided the cDNA or gDNA that made up the material.

Original methodology: Estimated nucleated cell counts came from reference gene primer amplification. Data came from immunoSEQ multiplex PCR; TCRdb stores just in-frame clones and leaves some out. That table gives V, J and clone size, and the DNA gave D and trimming. The sample shows under 150,000 clones, about three quarters of them seen only once. The V gene end was trimmed by 8 bases and the J gene end by 7 bases; junction bases not matched to a gene: 12. CDR3 size: 15 residues. Germline lookup yields CDR1 SQVTM and CDR2 ANQGSEA. The chain carries TRBV29-1 and TRBJ2-3; TRBD2 agrees at 13 bases. The clonotype originates from a woman in her seventies with acute or convalescent COVID-19. Sequencing used peripheral blood. CDR3 amino acids: CSLGLRTSGSHTQYF. The CDR3 DNA reads as TGCAGCCTTGGCCTTCGGACTAGCGGGAGTCATACGCAGTATTTT.